The clone carrying this T cell receptor (beta chain) occurred a few times. The antigen is not known. The record originates from a study of T-cell reconstitution after alpha-beta-depleted transplantation in children. Findings and caveats of the study: One year after transplant, T-cell counts and diversity came mostly from newly produced T cells. Certain patients had high TCRbeta diversity at day 60, and it came from recipient T cells and thymic progenitors that survived. Expanded graft clones, several hundred of them, were reportedly the source of alpha-beta T cells about two months after transplant.

The V gene's germline CDR1 is GTSNPN and CDR2 SVGIG (reference sequence). The CDR3 is made up of 14 amino acids. J lost 7 bases, V lost 5 bases, and 6 bases had no gene match. Preparation of the TCRbeta library was carried out with unique molecular identifiers. TCRdb redid the calling of the PCR reads with MiXCR, one entry per CDR3 protein. The sample yields around 700,000 distinct CDR3 sequences, roughly 13% seen once. The sequenced sample was PBMCs, obtained before TCRalphabeta/CD19-depleted stem cell transplant. This sequence joins TRBV30 and TRBJ2-1, with 12 bases fitting TRBD2. This clonotype was sampled from a girl aged 2-9 years with congenital amegakaryocytic thrombocytopenia, due to receive a stem cell transplant. For the CDR3, the DNA is TGTGCCTGGGATCTAGCGGGAGGGGGTAATGAGCAGTTCTTC. It encodes CAWDLAGGGNEQFF.